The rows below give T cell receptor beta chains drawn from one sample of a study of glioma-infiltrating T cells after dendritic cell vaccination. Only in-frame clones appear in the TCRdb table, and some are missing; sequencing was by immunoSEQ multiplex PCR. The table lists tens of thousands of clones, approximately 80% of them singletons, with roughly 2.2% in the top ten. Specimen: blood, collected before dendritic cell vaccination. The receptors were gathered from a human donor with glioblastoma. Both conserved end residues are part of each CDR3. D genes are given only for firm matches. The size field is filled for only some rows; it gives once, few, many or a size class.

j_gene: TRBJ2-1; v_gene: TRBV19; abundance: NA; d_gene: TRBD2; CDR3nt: TGTGCCAGTAGTCTCGACTCCGGACTAGCGGGAGAAGGTGAGCAGTTCTTC; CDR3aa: CASSLDSGLAGEGEQFF
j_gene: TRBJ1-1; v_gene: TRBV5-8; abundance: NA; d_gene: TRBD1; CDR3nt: TGTGCCAGCAGCGGTACAGGGGGAACCTCCTATTCTTACACTGAAGCTTTCTTT; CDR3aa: CASSGTGGTSYSYTEAFF
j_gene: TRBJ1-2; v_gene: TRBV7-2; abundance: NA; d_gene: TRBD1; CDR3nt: TGTGCCGTTAGGTACAGGGGCCTTGACTATGGCTACACCTTC; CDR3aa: CAVRYRGLDYGYTF
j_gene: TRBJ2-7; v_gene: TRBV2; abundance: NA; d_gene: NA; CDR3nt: TGTGCCAGCAGTGAAAGAGCCTACGAGCAGTACTTC; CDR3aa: CASSERAYEQYF
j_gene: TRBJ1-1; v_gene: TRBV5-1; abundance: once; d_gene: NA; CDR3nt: TGCGCCAGCAGCCAGGACAGTTTGAACACTGAAGCTTTCTTT; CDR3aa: CASSQDSLNTEAFF
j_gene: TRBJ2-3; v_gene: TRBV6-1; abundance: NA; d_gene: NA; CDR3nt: TGTGCCAGCTGCCCTTACTCAACCCGCACAGATACGCAGTATTTT; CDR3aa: CASCPYSTRTDTQYF
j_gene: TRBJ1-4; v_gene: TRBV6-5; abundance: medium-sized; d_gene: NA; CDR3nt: TGTGCCAGCAGTTACGGGGCGGCGGCAACTAATGAAAAACTGTTTTTT; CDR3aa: CASSYGAAATNEKLFF
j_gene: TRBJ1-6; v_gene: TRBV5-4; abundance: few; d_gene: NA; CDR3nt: TGTGCCAGCAGCCCCCTCAGTCCGGGTAATTCACCCCTCCACTTT; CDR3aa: CASSPLSPGNSPLHF
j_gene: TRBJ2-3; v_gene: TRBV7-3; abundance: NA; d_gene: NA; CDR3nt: TGTGCCAGCAGCTTATACACAGATACGCAGTATTTT; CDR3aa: CASSLYTDTQYF
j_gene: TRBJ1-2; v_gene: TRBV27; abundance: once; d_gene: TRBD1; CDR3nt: TGTGCCAGCAGTCCTTCCCCCCGGACAGGGTATGGCTACACCTTC; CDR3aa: CASSPSPRTGYGYTF
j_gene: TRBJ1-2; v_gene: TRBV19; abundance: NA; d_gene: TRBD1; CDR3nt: TGTGCCAGTAGTCCCCGTGACAGGGTAAACTATGGCTACACCTTC; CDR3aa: CASSPRDRVNYGYTF